Sequencing of this TCR beta chain was carried out in a study of patients and donors after allogeneic stem cell transplantation (dated by TCRdb to 2020 to 2022). The library came from RT-PCR. Sequencer: NextSeq 550. TCRdb took the public reads, trimmed them with fastp at Q25, ran MiXCR for clone calling and kept in-frame beta chains. Each entry is one CDR3 protein sequence, shown with its most common DNA and genes. The sample yields around 160,000 distinct CDR3 sequences; 25% to 35% were counted once. The ten largest clonotypes hold about 3.3% of the sample. Comment on this clonotype: Its binding antigen is unknown. No base-level quality is on record; no much larger clone is a single base apart.

Deletion took 3 bases off V and 0 bases off J, with a span of 8 bases between the germline ends. CDR1 is given as DFQATT and CDR2 as SNEGSKA, both from the germline V gene (reference sequence). The CDR3 sequence holds 14 residues, the cysteine and phenylalanine included. Just CDR3 DNA is preserved here, 42 bases in frame from base 1. This clonotype was sampled from a human donor who was either an allogeneic HSCT recipient or a stem cell or donor lymphocyte infusion donor (not recorded which). It is not recorded whose cells these are; they may come from a transplant donor. This chain is built from TRBV20-1 and TRBJ2-2, with the identity of the D gene unclear. The sequenced material came from blood, either unsorted or a sorted T cell fraction (not recorded which). The CDR3 region: CSASSLANTGELFF. The nucleotides are TGCAGTGCTAGTAGCCTAGCGAACACCGGGGAGCTGTTTTTT.